Below, 29 T cell receptor beta chains from the same sample are listed, as sequenced in a study of shared clonotypes between healthy human individuals. Naive CD8 cells were CD45RO-negative, positively selected for CCR7, excluding terminally differentiated effector memory CD45RA+ cells. Some clones are missing from TCRdb's copy, which holds only in-frame ones; the method was immunoSEQ multiplex PCR. The table shows around 2,100,000 clones, with roughly 95% occurring only once. Sequenced sample: naive CD8+ T cells sorted from blood. These TCRs come from a man between 18 and 29 years old in good health.

The chain recombines TRBV27 with TRBJ2-1; D unclear. CDR3 size: 13 residues. Germline V gene sequence: CDR1 MNHEY, CDR2 SMNVEV (reference sequence). Trimming shortened V by 0 bases and J by 8 bases, and 8 bases separated the two germline ends. The CDR3 DNA reads TGTGCCAGCAGTTTATCGTTGATTGATGAGCAGTTCTTC. Its protein product is CASSLSLIDEQFF.

V and J are TRBV27 and TRBJ2-7, with 7 bases fitting TRBD1. Germline assignment: CDR1 MNHEY and CDR2 SMNVEV (reference sequence). With 3 bases clipped from V and 6 bases from J, the junction kept 5 bases outside the gene matches. The CDR3 totals 13 residues. The CDR3 coding sequence is TGTGCCAGCAGTTTTACAGGGGTCTTCGAGCAGTACTTC. It specifies CASSFTGVFEQYF.

This clone showed up just once. The chain carries TRBV9 and TRBJ2-2; weak D call: TRBD1 (6 bases). Trimming took 3 bases from V and 0 from J, leaving 9 bases between them. This CDR3 contains 15 residues. Germline V gene sequence: CDR1 SGDLS, CDR2 YYNGEE. The CDR3 region has the DNA TGTGCCAGCAGCGAAGGGGACACGAACACCGGGGAGCTGTTTTTT. Protein: CASSEGDTNTGELFF.

The chain links TRBV19 to TRBJ2-1, with TRBD1 matching 8 bases. The ends lost 4 bases at V and 4 bases at J; junction bases unmatched: 6. From germline, CDR1 is LNHDA and CDR2 SQIVND (reference sequence). CDR3 length equals 15 residues. The CDR3 reads CASSRDRGGYNEQFF. CDR3 nucleotides: TGTGCCAGTAGTAGAGACAGGGGAGGATACAATGAGCAGTTCTTC.

The chain combines TRBV15 with TRBJ1-1, with D hard to call. Trimming pared 3 bases from V and 1 base from J, leaving 3 bases between. Germline CDR1 is LNHNV and CDR2 is YYDKDF (reference sequence). This CDR3 spans 12 amino acids. The CDR3 here is CATSSWNTEAFF. As DNA, the CDR3 is TGTGCCACCAGCAGCTGGAACACTGAAGCTTTCTTT.

The V call is TRBV11-2, the J call TRBJ2-6; 13 bases align to TRBD2. J was trimmed by 4 bases and V by 4 bases; bases with no gene match: 10. This CDR3 region has 19 residues. Germline V CDR1 and CDR2: SGHAT, FQNNGV. The DNA of the CDR3 is TGTGCCAGCAGCTCCCCCCGACTAGCGGGAGGCCCCGGGGCCAACGTCCTGACTTTC. Its translation: CASSSPRLAGGPGANVLTF. The whole variable domain, remainder taken from reference TRBV11-2 and TRBJ2-6, is EAGVAQSPRYKIIEKRQSVAFWCNPISGHATLYWYQQILGQGPKLLIQFQNNGVVDDSQLPKDRFSAERLKGVDSTLKIQPAKLEDSAVYLCASSSPRLAGGPGANVLTFGAGSRLTVL.

A word on this clone: It may be a read error: a sequence one base away is much more abundant. Different DNA sequences within this sample yield the same CDR3. The chain combines TRBV5-4 with TRBJ1-1, with 7 bases fitting TRBD1. Unmatched junction bases numbered 2, after V lost 2 bases and J lost 1 base. The CDR3 is 14 residues long. From germline, CDR1 is SGHNT and CDR2 YYREEE (reference sequence). In DNA, the CDR3 is TGTGCCAGCAGCTTAGAGGGGGCGAACACTGAAGCTTTCTTT. The encoded protein is CASSLEGANTEAFF. Complete variable domain (other parts from reference TRBV5-4 and TRBJ1-1): ETGVTQSPTHLIKTRGQQVTLRCSSQSGHNTVSWYQQALGQGPQFIFQYYREEENGRGNFPPRFSGLQFPNYSSELNVNALELDDSALYLCASSLEGANTEAFFGQGTRLTVV.

The chain is built from TRBV11-2 and TRBJ2-5; D possibly corresponds to TRBD1 (6 bases). This CDR3 has 14 amino acids. Trimming cost V 7 bases and J 5 bases, with 17 bases left between them. From germline, CDR1 is SGHAT and CDR2 FQNNGV. CDR3 in amino acids: CASKGWGGQETQYF. The CDR3 coding sequence is TGTGCCAGCAAGGGGTGGGGCGGACAGGAGACCCAGTACTTC.

The chain uses TRBV28 and TRBJ2-1; 10 bases align to TRBD2. CDR1 is MDHEN, CDR2 SYDVKM, per germline. There are 14 residues in the CDR3. V lost 5 bases to trimming and J lost 5 bases; unmatched junction nucleotides: 3. The CDR3: CASSLAGANNEQFF. CDR3 in DNA: TGTGCCAGCAGTCTAGCGGGAGCCAACAATGAGCAGTTCTTC.

The chain recombines TRBV7-9 with TRBJ2-3; TRBD2 agrees at 9 bases. This CDR3 has 16 amino acids. J lost 0 bases, V lost 6 bases, and 7 bases had no gene match. Germline values: CDR1 SEHNR, CDR2 FQNEAQ (reference sequence). The CDR3 bases are TGTGCCAGCAGTCATAGCGGGGGCCCGAGCACAGATACGCAGTATTTT. Translated, it gives CASSHSGGPSTDTQYF. Supplemented by reference TRBV7-9 and TRBJ2-3, the full variable domain reads DTGVSQNPRHKITKRGQNVTFRCDPISEHNRLYWYRQTLGQGPEFLTYFQNEAQLEKSRLLSDRFSAERPKGSFSTLEIQRTEQGDSAMYLCASSHSGGPSTDTQYFGPGTRLTVL.

This chain joins TRBV30 and TRBJ2-7; TRBD1 aligns across 8 bases. There are 14 residues in the CDR3. Per the germline V gene, CDR1 is GTSNPN and CDR2 is SVGIG (reference sequence). V shed 5 bases, J shed 8 bases, and the junction held 14 bases outside the gene matches. The DNA of the CDR3 is TGTGCCTGGTTACATCCGGGACAGGCCAAGCAGCAGTACTTC. Translated: CAWLHPGQAKQQYF.

This clone appeared a single time. The chain employs TRBV5-1 and TRBJ2-6, with no clear D. V shed 2 bases and J shed 0 bases, with 6 bases lying between them. The CDR3 extends over 15 amino acids. Germline V gene data show CDR1 as SGHRS and CDR2 as YFSETQ. CDR3 protein: CASSLRFSGANVLTF. For the CDR3, the DNA is TGCGCCAGCAGCTTAAGGTTCTCTGGGGCCAACGTCCTGACTTTC.

The gene calls are TRBV10-2 and TRBJ2-7; a weak D match, TRBD2 (6 bases). Germline-derived CDR1 and CDR2 are WSHSY and SAAADI. The CDR3 has 14 residues. Trimming shortened V by 7 bases and J by 3 bases, and 16 bases separated the two germline ends. The CDR3 spells CASTWDWGDYEQYF. The CDR3 coding sequence is TGCGCCAGCACCTGGGACTGGGGGGACTACGAGCAGTACTTC.

The chain carries TRBV4-1 and TRBJ2-7; D remains ambiguous. V gave up 3 bases and J gave up 3 bases, with 9 bases separating them. Germline CDR1 reads MGHRA; CDR2 reads YSYEKL. CDR3 length equals 13 residues. The CDR3 loop is CASSHGPGYEQYF. Here the CDR3 DNA reads TGCGCCAGCAGCCACGGACCGGGCTACGAGCAGTACTTC.

Worth noting for this clone: Other nucleotide sequences in the sample specify the same CDR3. The J gene is TRBJ2-2, the V gene TRBV30, with 7 nucleotides matching TRBD2. Losses at the gene ends were 4 bases for V and 7 bases for J; bases not matched to a gene: 0. Germline V gene sequence: CDR1 GTSNPN, CDR2 SVGIG (reference sequence). The CDR3 has 11 residues. CDR3 region: CAWTGGGELFF. The DNA for the CDR3 is TGTGCCTGGACGGGAGGCGGGGAGCTGTTTTTT. The whole variable domain, remainder taken from reference TRBV30 and TRBJ2-2, is SQTIHQWPATLVQPVGSPLSLECTVEGTSNPNLYWYRQAAGRGLQLLFYSVGIGQISSEVPQNLSASRPQDRQFILSSKKLLLSDSGFYLCAWTGGGELFFGEGSRLTVL.

The CDR3 here is CASSLGDSFYEQYF. DNA of the CDR3: TGTGCCAGCAGCCTGGGGGACAGTTTCTACGAGCAGTACTTC. The V call is TRBV27, the J call TRBJ2-7, with 7 bases aligning to TRBD1. V shed 6 bases, J shed 3 bases, and the junction held 8 bases outside the gene matches. The CDR3 extends over 14 amino acids. Germline values: CDR1 MNHEY, CDR2 SMNVEV (reference sequence).

The CDR3 is CASSQSPGLAGGNEQFF. The DNA for the CDR3 is TGCGCCAGCAGCCAAAGCCCGGGACTAGCGGGAGGTAATGAGCAGTTCTTC. This chain uses TRBV4-3 with TRBJ2-1; 15 bases map to TRBD2. Germline values: CDR1 LGHNA, CDR2 YSLEER. CDR3 length: 17 residues. V dropped 2 bases and J dropped 7; count of bases not matched to a gene: 6.

The chain has TRBV5-6 and TRBJ1-4; D possibly corresponds to TRBD1 (6 bases). Germline loops: CDR1 SGHDT, CDR2 YYEEEE. The ends were cut back, 2 bases at V and 8 bases at J, with 13 bases in the middle. There are 14 residues in the CDR3. CDR3 coding DNA: TGTGCCAGCAGCTTCAGGGGAGAAGAAGAAAAACTGTTTTTT. Its protein product is CASSFRGEEEKLFF.

This clone was observed once. The chain employs TRBV15 and TRBJ1-5; the D is unclear. The CDR3 runs to 12 residues. V lost 3 bases to trimming and J lost 4 bases, with 4 bases between them. Germline CDR1 reads LNHNV; CDR2 reads YYDKDF (reference sequence). In DNA, the CDR3 is TGTGCCACCAGCAGCATAAATCAGCCCCAGCATTTT. Protein: CATSSINQPQHF.

The rearrangement uses TRBV6-7 and TRBJ1-5, with D possibly TRBD1 on 6 matching bases. TRBV6-7 is an open reading frame, and its role is uncertain. Trimming took 6 bases from V and 7 from J, leaving 13 bases between them. CDR3 length equals 13 residues. Written as DNA, the CDR3 is TGTGCCAGCAGGAGGGGGGGGAGGCAGCCCCAGCATTTT. It is translated as CASRRGGRQPQHF.

To note about this clone: Within the sample, other DNA sequences also encode this same CDR3. J is TRBJ1-1 and V is TRBV9; D is unclear. The CDR3 has 13 amino acids. With 0 bases removed from V and 1 base from J, the gap between germline ends came to 4 bases. Germline V gives CDR1 SGDLS, CDR2 YYNGEE. Here the CDR3 DNA reads TGTGCCAGCAGCGTAGATAGGAACACTGAAGCTTTCTTT. Amino acids: CASSVDRNTEAFF.

The chain carries TRBV25-1 and TRBJ2-1; 10 nucleotides agree with TRBD2. CDR3 size: 16 residues. Trimming cost V 2 bases and J 0 bases; bases outside gene matches: 1. CDR1 MGHDK and CDR2 SYGVNS come from the germline V gene. Here the CDR3 DNA reads TGTGCCAGCAGTGAACCTAGCGGGAGCTCCTACAATGAGCAGTTCTTC. This codes for CASSEPSGSSYNEQFF.

The rearrangement links TRBV4-3 to TRBJ2-7, with D maybe TRBD2 (6 bases). Trimming pared 0 bases from V and 4 bases from J, leaving 16 bases between. The CDR3 runs to 16 residues. Germline V gives CDR1 LGHNA, CDR2 YSLEER. The CDR3 is CASSQDLDYSLYEQYF. For the CDR3, the DNA is TGCGCCAGCAGCCAAGATTTGGACTATTCCCTTTACGAGCAGTACTTC.

The CDR3 loop reads CASSFSGTANTEAFF. The CDR3 DNA is TGTGCCAGCAGCTTTTCCGGGACGGCGAACACTGAAGCTTTCTTT. The chain employs TRBV5-4 and TRBJ1-1; perhaps TRBD1 as D (5 bases). The germline V and J ends were trimmed by 2 bases and 1 base, with 12 bases remaining between them. Germline CDR1 is SGHNT and CDR2 is YYREEE (reference sequence). The CDR3 sequence is 15 residues long.

The chain links TRBV30 to TRBJ1-1; D uncertain. Germline V lookup: CDR1 GTSNPN, CDR2 SVGIG (reference sequence). The CDR3 consists of 14 residues. V was trimmed by 6 bases and J by 3 bases, leaving 17 bases between them. The CDR3 DNA follows: TGTGCCTGCGAGATCGGGGTAGAGGACACTGAAGCTTTCTTT. Translating it yields CACEIGVEDTEAFF.

The chain has TRBV7-3 and TRBJ1-2; 9 bases line up with TRBD1. From germline, CDR1 is SGHTA and CDR2 FQGTGA. The length of the CDR3 is 15 residues. V lost 4 bases and J lost 7; bases outside the gene matches: 10. DNA for the CDR3: TGTGCCAGCAGCTCACAACCCGGGACAGGGCTTGGCTACACCTTC. This encodes CASSSQPGTGLGYTF.

V and J are TRBV7-9 and TRBJ1-3, with 8 bases matching TRBD1. Germline V gene data show CDR1 as SEHNR and CDR2 as FQNEAQ (reference sequence). The CDR3 covers 15 residues. V lost 4 bases and J lost 0; bases outside the gene matches: 2. CDR3 coding DNA: TGTGCCAGCAGCTGGGGACAGGACTCTGGAAACACCATATATTTT. This codes for CASSWGQDSGNTIYF.

The genes are TRBV7-9 and TRBJ2-4; D is unresolved. The CDR3 is 14 amino acids. V shed 1 base and J shed 5 bases, with 9 bases lying between them. CDR1 is SEHNR and CDR2 is FQNEAQ in the germline V gene (reference sequence). CDR3 bases: TGTGCCAGCAGCTTAGGAGCAGTTGAAAACATTCAGTACTTC. Its translation: CASSLGAVENIQYF.

V is TRBV5-8 and J is TRBJ1-1; D is unresolved. There are 13 residues in the CDR3. Germline V gene sequence: CDR1 SGHTS, CDR2 YDEGEE. V was clipped by 0 bases and J by 1 base, with 4 bases between them. The CDR3 sequence is CASSLVANTEAFF. CDR3 coding DNA: TGTGCCAGCAGCTTGGTGGCGAACACTGAAGCTTTCTTT.